This TCR beta chain was documented in a study of blood T cell repertoires in COVID-19. The wider study: Sample material is recorded as cDNA or gDNA derived from T cells, B-cell-depleted T cells, or PBMCs.

The CDR3 is 13 amino acids. Between the trimmed V and J ends, which lost 0 bases and 1 base, there was a span of 4 bases. The V gene's germline CDR1 is SGHRS and CDR2 YFSETQ. Original methodology: It was from reference gene primer amplification that nucleated cell counts were estimated. Here immunoSEQ multiplex PCR was the method, and the copy in TCRdb shows in-frame clones only, minus some. D and trimming come from the DNA, and the V and J calls and clone size come from that table. The sample gives some 180,000 clones, around 82% of which show up once; about 5.5% is in the top ten. Clinical history reported by participants formed the basis on which cohorts were assigned.

The sequence derives from a woman in her sixties or seventies with acute COVID-19. This chain uses TRBV5-1 with TRBJ1-2, with no clear D. The sample was PBMCs or T cells enriched from blood (not recorded which). The CDR3 DNA sequence: TGCGCCAGCAGCTTGGACGGTAACTATGGCTACACCTTC. It codes for CASSLDGNYGYTF.